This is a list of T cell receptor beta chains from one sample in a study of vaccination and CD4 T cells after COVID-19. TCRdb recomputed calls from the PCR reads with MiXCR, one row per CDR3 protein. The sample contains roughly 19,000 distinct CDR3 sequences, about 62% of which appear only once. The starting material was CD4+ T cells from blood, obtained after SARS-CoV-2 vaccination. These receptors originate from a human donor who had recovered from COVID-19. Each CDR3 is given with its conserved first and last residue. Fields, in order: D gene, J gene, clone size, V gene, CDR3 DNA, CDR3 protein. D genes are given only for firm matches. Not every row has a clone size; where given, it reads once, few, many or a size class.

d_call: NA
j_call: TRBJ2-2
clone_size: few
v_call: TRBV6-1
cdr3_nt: TGTGCCAGCTCTAAGAACACCGGGGAGCTGTTTTTT
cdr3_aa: CASSKNTGELFF

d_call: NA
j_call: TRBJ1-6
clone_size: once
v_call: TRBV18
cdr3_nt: TGTGCCAGCTCACCTTCCGAATTCGTCCCCCTCCACTTT
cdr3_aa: CASSPSEFVPLHF

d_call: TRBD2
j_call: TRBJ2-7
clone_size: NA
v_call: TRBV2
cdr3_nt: TGTGCCAGCAGTGTAGGTGCTAGCGGGAGCTACGAGCAGTACTTC
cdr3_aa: CASSVGASGSYEQYF

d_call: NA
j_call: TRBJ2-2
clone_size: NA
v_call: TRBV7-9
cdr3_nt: TGTGCCAGCAGCTTATTGGGTCATTCCGGGGAGCTGTTTTTT
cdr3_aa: CASSLLGHSGELFF

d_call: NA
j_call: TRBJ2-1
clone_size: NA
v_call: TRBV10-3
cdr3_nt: TGTGCCATCAGTGAGTCTGGGGGAGAGGTGAATGAGCAGTTCTTC
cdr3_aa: CAISESGGEVNEQFF

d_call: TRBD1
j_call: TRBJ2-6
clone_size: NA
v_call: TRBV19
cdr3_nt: TGTGCCAGTAGTAGAGACAGGGGCTACAGCTCTGGGGCCAACGTCCTGACTTTC
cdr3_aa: CASSRDRGYSSGANVLTF

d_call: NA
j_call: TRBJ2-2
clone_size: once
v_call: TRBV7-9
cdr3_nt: TGTGCCACCGACGGAGGGTTTACCGGGGAGCTGTTTTTT
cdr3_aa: CATDGGFTGELFF

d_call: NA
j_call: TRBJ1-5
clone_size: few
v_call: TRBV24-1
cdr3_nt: TGTGCCACCAGTGGTTCCGGGGGCCGACATCAGCCCCAGCATTTT
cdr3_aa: CATSGSGGRHQPQHF

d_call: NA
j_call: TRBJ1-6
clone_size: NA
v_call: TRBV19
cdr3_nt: TGTGCCAGTAGAGCCACCTCCTTCCAGGACTCACCCCTCCACTTT
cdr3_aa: CASRATSFQDSPLHF

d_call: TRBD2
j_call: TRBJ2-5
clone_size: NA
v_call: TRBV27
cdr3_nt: TGTGCCAGCAGTTCTAGCGGGAGAAGAGAGACCCAGTACTTC
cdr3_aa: CASSSSGRRETQYF

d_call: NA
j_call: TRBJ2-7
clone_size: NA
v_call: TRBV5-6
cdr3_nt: TGTGCCAGCAGCTTGGTGTCTTGGCGGAGCTACGAGCAGTACTTC
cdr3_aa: CASSLVSWRSYEQYF

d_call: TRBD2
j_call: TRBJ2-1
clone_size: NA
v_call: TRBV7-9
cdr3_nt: TGTGCCAGCAGCTCGCCTCCGGGACTAGCGGGAGTGGGGGCCTACAATGAGCAGTTCTTC
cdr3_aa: CASSSPPGLAGVGAYNEQFF

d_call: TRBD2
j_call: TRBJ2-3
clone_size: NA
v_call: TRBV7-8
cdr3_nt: TGTGCCAGCAGCACTGGACTAGCGGGAAGAGATACGCAGTATTTT
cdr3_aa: CASSTGLAGRDTQYF

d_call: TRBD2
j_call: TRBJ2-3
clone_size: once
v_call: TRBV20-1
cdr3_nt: TGCAGTGCTAGAAAACAACTAGCGGGAGTAGCAGATACGCAGTATTTT
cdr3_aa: CSARKQLAGVADTQYF

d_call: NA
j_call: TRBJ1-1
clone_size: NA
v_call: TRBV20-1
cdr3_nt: TGCAGTGCCGTCGACGGCCGAAAGGGGTACACTGAAGCTTTCTTT
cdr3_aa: CSAVDGRKGYTEAFF

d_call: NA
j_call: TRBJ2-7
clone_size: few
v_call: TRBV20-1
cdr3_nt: TGCAGTGCTAGGAGCCAGGTAGTCTCCTACGAGCAGTACTTC
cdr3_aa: CSARSQVVSYEQYF

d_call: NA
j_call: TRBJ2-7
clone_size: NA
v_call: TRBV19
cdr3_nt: TGTGCCAGTAGTATACTGCCTTCATACGAGCAGTACTTC
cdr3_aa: CASSILPSYEQYF

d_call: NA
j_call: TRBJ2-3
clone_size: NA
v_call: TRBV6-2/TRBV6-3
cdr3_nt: TGTGCCAGCAGCCGCTTATGGGAGGCATGGGAGGTGTTGACTAATGTGAATACGCAGTATTTT
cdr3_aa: CASSRLWEAWEVLTNVNTQYF

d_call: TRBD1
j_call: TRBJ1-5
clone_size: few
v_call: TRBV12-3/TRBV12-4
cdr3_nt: TGTGCCAGCAGGCCGGGACAGGATAGCAATCAGCCCCAGCATTTT
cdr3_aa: CASRPGQDSNQPQHF

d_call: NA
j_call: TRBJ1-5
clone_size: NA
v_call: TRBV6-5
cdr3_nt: TGTGCCAGCAGTTACTCGTTACAGAGTAATCAGCCCCAGCATTTT
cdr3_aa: CASSYSLQSNQPQHF

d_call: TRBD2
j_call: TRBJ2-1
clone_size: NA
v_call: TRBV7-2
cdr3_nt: TGTGCCAGCAGCCCTAGCGGGAGAAAGGTCAATGAGCAGTTCTTC
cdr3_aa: CASSPSGRKVNEQFF

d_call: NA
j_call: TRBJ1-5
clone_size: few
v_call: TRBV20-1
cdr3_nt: TGCAGTGCTAGACAGACCGCTAATCAGCCCCAGCATTTT
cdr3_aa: CSARQTANQPQHF

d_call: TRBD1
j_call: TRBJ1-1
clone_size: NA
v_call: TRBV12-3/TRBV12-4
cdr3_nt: TGTGCCAGCAGATCTGACAGGGACACTGAAGCTTTCTTT
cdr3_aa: CASRSDRDTEAFF

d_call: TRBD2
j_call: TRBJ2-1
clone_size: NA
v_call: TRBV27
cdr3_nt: TGTGCCAGCCGCCCCGGGACTAGCGGGAGTTTGTCCTACAATGAGCAGTTCTTC
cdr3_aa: CASRPGTSGSLSYNEQFF

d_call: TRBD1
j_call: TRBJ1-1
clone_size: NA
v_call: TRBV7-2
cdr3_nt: TGTGCCAGCAGCTTACTGATTCTCCGTAGGGACAGGGCATCTGAAGCTTTCTTT
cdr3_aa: CASSLLILRRDRASEAFF

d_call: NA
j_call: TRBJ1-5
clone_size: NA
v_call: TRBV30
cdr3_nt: TGTGCCTGGGCACCTAAGGACACATATAGCAATCAGCCCCAGCATTTT
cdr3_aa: CAWAPKDTYSNQPQHF

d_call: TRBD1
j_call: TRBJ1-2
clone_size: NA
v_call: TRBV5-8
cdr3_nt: TGTGCCAGCAGCCAGGGGACAGGGCCAGGGTCCGAGCCCTACACCTTC
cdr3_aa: CASSQGTGPGSEPYTF

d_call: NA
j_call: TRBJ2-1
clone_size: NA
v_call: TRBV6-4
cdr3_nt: TGTGCCAGCAGTGCCGGGGCAGGCGAGCAGTTCTTC
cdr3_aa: CASSAGAGEQFF

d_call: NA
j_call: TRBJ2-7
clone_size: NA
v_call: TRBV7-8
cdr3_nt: TGTGCCAGCAGCCGGGACCGCTACGAGCAGTACTTC
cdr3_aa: CASSRDRYEQYF

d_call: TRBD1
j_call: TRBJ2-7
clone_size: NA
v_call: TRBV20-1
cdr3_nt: TGCAGTGCTAGGGACAGGGTCTTCCACGAGCAGTACTTC
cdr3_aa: CSARDRVFHEQYF

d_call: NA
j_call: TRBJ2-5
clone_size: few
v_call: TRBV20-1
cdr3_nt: TGCAGTGCCGCCTGGGAGCAAGAGACCCAGTACTTC
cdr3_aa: CSAAWEQETQYF

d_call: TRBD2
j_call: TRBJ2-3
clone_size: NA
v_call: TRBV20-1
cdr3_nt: TGCAGTGCTAGAGAGGGAGCGGGAGGGCCAGATACGCAGTATTTT
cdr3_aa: CSAREGAGGPDTQYF

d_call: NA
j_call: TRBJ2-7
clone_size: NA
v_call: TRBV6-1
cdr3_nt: TGTGCCAGCATCGGGCCACCATCCTACGAGCAGTACTTC
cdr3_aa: CASIGPPSYEQYF

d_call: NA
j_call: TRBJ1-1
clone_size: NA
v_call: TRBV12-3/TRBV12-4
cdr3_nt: TGTGCCAGCAGTTTAGGGTACACTGAAGCTTTCTTT
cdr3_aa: CASSLGYTEAFF

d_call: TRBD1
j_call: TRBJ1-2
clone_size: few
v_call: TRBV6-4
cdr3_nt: TGTGCCAGCAGTGTAACAGGGGCAGGCTATGGCTACACCTTC
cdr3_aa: CASSVTGAGYGYTF

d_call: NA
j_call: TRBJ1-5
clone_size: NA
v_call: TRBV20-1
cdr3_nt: TGCAGTGCTAGTTACCCCCGCCCCCTGGCAGGAAATAGCAATCAGCCCCAGCATTTT
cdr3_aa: CSASYPRPLAGNSNQPQHF

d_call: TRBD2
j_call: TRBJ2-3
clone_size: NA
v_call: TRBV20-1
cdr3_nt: TGCAGTGCTCCTCAAAGGACTAGCGGGTATGGGACAGATACGCAGTATTTT
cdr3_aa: CSAPQRTSGYGTDTQYF

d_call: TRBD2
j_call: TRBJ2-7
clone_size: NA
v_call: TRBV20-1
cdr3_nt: TGCAGTGCTACGCTAGCGGGAGATGCCTACGAGCAGTACTTC
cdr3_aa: CSATLAGDAYEQYF

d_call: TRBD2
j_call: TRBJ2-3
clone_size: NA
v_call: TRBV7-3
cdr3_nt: TGTGCCAGCAGTCAAGGCAGCGGGAGCGACACAGATACGCAGTATTTT
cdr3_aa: CASSQGSGSDTDTQYF